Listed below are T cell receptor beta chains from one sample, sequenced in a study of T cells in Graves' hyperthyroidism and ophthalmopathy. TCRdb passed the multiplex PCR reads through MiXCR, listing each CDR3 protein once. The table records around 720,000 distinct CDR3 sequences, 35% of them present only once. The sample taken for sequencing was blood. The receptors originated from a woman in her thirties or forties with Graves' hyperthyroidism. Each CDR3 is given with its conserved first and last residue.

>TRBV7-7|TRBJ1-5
CASSLRFDRPYSNQPQHF
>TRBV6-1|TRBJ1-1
CASIYLRGNTEAFF
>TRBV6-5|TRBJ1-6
CASSYSGQQTSPLHF
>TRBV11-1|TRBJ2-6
CASSPDRGSGANVLTF
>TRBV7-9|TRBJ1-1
CASSRTGIIEAFF
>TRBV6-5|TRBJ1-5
CASSRNFNQPQHF
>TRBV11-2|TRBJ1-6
CLHDLNSPLHF
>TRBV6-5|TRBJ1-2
CASGSTADYYGYTF
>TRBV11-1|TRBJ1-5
CASSRTGHSNQPQHF
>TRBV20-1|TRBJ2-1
CSAREAGRTYNEQFF
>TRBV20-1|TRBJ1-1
CSARSSGTNTEAFF
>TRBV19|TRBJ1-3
CASRDRALGNTIYF
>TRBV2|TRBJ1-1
CAEVQGAATEAFF
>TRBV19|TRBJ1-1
CASSIYMTGPEAFF
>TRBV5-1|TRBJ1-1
CASSLSSGSEAFF
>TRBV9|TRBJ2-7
CASSQYPTSGAYEQYF
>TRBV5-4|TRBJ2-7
CASSRDRGHLEQYF
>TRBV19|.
CASSYDSGRGGEQFF
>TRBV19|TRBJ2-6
CASRGGFSGANVLTF
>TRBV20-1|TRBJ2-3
CSARAGNTQYF
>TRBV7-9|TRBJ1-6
CASSSPGQGATPLHF
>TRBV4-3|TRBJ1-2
CASSHQGVIYGYTF
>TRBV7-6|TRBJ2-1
CASRRLAGGLNEQFF